This T cell receptor (beta chain) was identified during a study of cytomegalovirus exposure and HLA in healthy donors. The CDR3 is made up of 13 amino acids. With 0 bases clipped from V and 11 bases from J, the junction kept 2 bases outside the gene matches. Germline CDR1 is SGHRS and CDR2 is YFSETQ. With 60 Vbeta and 13 Jbeta primers, the PCR was carried out. Sequenced by immunoSEQ multiplex PCR; TCRdb stores in-frame clones only, minus some. Of roughly 100,000 clones listed, around four fifths are singletons. Specimen: PBMCs. This clonotype was obtained from a woman in her 40s in good health and CMV-seronegative. The J gene is TRBJ2-1, the V gene TRBV5-1; 10 bases agree with TRBD2. The CDR3 coding sequence is TGCGCCAGCAGCTTGGAGCGGGGGGGCCAGCAGTTCTTC. Protein product: CASSLERGGQQFF.